A single sample is the source of the 15 T cell receptor beta chains below, sequenced in a study of blood T cell repertoires in COVID-19. TCRdb's table, derived via immunoSEQ multiplex PCR, lists solely in-frame clones and lacks some. The sample has some 270,000 clones, nearly 90% seen once. What was sequenced was peripheral blood. The receptors come from a woman aged 55 to 70 with COVID-19, enrolled during active disease.

The chain uses TRBV11-2 and TRBJ2-5, with D unresolved. Germline CDR1 is SGHAT and CDR2 is FQNNGV. The V and J ends lost 0 bases and 8 bases respectively, with 13 bases between them. The CDR3 is 14 amino acids. In DNA form, the CDR3 reads TGTGCCAGCAGCTTAGATTCCGGAGTCTATACCCAGTACTTC. Residues: CASSLDSGVYTQYF. The whole variable domain, filled in from reference TRBV11-2 and TRBJ2-5, reads EAGVAQSPRYKIIEKRQSVAFWCNPISGHATLYWYQQILGQGPKLLIQFQNNGVVDDSQLPKDRFSAERLKGVDSTLKIQPAKLEDSAVYLCASSLDSGVYTQYFGPGTRLLVL.

This rearrangement joins TRBV7-8 to TRBJ1-5, with 10 bases identical to TRBD1. The CDR3 loop spans 15 amino acids. From germline, CDR1 is SGHVS and CDR2 FQNEAQ. V gave up 3 bases and J gave up 2 bases; unmatched junction bases: 1. This CDR3 reads CASSFGTGGNQPQHF. DNA of the CDR3: TGTGCCAGCAGCTTTGGGACAGGGGGCAATCAGCCCCAGCATTTT.

This sequence joins TRBV9 and TRBJ1-3, with TRBD1 identical over 7 bases. Per germline, CDR1 SGDLS and CDR2 YYNGEE. V was clipped by 7 bases and J by 2 bases; unmatched bases: 9. The CDR3 loop spans 15 amino acids. The DNA for the CDR3 is TGTGCCAGCGGACCCTCCGGGACAGCTGGAAACACCATATATTTT. Residues: CASGPSGTAGNTIYF.

The chain employs TRBV13 and TRBJ2-5; tentatively, D is TRBD2 (7 bases). The CDR3 has 15 amino acids. Germline loops: CDR1 PRHDT, CDR2 FYEKMQ (reference sequence). Trimming cost V 5 bases and J 7 bases, with 20 bases left between them. The DNA of the CDR3 is TGTGCCAGCAGCCCCATAGGCGGGGGCAGGGGGACCCAGTACTTC. It codes for CASSPIGGGRGTQYF.

The J gene is TRBJ1-5, the V gene TRBV6-6; unclear D gene. Trimming pared 6 bases from V and 5 bases from J, leaving 17 bases between. Looked up from germline, CDR1 is MNHNY and CDR2 is SVGAGI (reference sequence). There are 15 residues in the CDR3. The CDR3 reads CASSDWGGRYQPQHF. The CDR3, as DNA: TGTGCCAGCAGCGATTGGGGAGGCCGATATCAGCCCCAGCATTTT.

This rearrangement joins TRBV5-1 to TRBJ1-4; D call uncertain. Germline V CDR1 and CDR2: SGHRS, YFSETQ. Trimming shortened V by 0 bases and J by 3 bases, and 9 bases separated the two germline ends. This CDR3 spans 15 amino acids. CDR3 sequence (DNA): TGCGCCAGCAGCTTGGAGGTGGAGGCTAATGAAAAACTGTTTTTT. Residues: CASSLEVEANEKLFF.

The gene calls are TRBV19 and TRBJ1-6, with unresolved D. Trimming left V 3 bases short and J 10 bases short, with 16 bases between. Germline CDR1 is LNHDA and CDR2 is SQIVND (reference sequence). The CDR3 is 15 residues long. CDR3 in DNA: TGTGCCAGTAGTATTTCCGGAGGGTTTCGGTCACCCCTCCACTTT. Residues: CASSISGGFRSPLHF.

The chain uses TRBV11-1 and TRBJ2-7, with 10 nucleotides matching TRBD1. CDR3 size: 14 residues. From germline, CDR1 is SGHAT and CDR2 FQDESV (reference sequence). V lost 5 bases to trimming and J lost 6 bases; unmatched junction nucleotides: 7. This CDR3 reads CASSILRTGGEQYF. The DNA for the CDR3 is TGTGCCAGCAGCATACTTCGGACAGGGGGCGAGCAGTACTTC.

CDR3 in DNA: TGTGCCAGCAGCTTAGTAGGGCGGGGAATGGGTGGCTACACCTTC. Its protein is CASSLVGRGMGGYTF. The chain has TRBV11-2 and TRBJ1-2, with D unresolved. This CDR3 is 15 amino acids long. Germline values: CDR1 SGHAT, CDR2 FQNNGV. Trimming left V 1 base short and J 7 bases short, with 16 bases between.

The V and J genes are TRBV3-1 (or the pseudogene TRBV3-2) and TRBJ2-4; TRBD1 might be the D (8 bases). V lost 2 bases, J lost 3 bases, and 14 bases lay in between. CDR1 is LGHDT, CDR2 YNNKEL, per germline (reference sequence). The CDR3 is 16 residues long. DNA for the CDR3: TGTGCCAGCAGCCAACAGGGGGCGGGGGTCAAAAACATTCAGTACTTC. This encodes CASSQQGAGVKNIQYF.

This clone showed up just once. This chain links TRBV5-1 with TRBJ1-4, with 7 bases that match TRBD1. This CDR3 comprises 15 residues. Germline V gene sequence: CDR1 SGHRS, CDR2 YFSETQ. J lost 5 bases, V lost 4 bases, and 8 bases had no gene match. CDR3 region: CASSADRVGNEKLFF. Here the CDR3 DNA reads TGCGCCAGCAGCGCCGACAGGGTGGGGAATGAAAAACTGTTTTTT.

This sequence joins TRBV19 and TRBJ2-7, with TRBD1 identical over 7 bases. Germline CDR1 is LNHDA and CDR2 is SQIVND (reference sequence). This CDR3 is built from 14 residues. The J segment lost 0 bases and the V segment lost 6 bases, leaving 5 bases of the junction unmatched. This chain's CDR3 is CASSRRQGSYEQYF. DNA for the CDR3: TGTGCCAGTAGCCGCCGACAGGGCTCCTACGAGCAGTACTTC.

The chain has TRBV2 and TRBJ1-2, with 10 nucleotides matching TRBD1. The germline V gene encodes CDR1 SNHLY and CDR2 FYNNEI. Trimming took 3 bases from V and 3 from J; bases not matched to a gene: 7. The CDR3 spans 16 residues. For the CDR3, the DNA is TGTGCCAGCAGTGACGGGAGACAGGGGGCTGACTATGGCTACACCTTC. This gives the protein CASSDGRQGADYGYTF.

V gene TRBV5-1 combines with J gene TRBJ1-1; weak D call: TRBD1 (5 bases). Per the germline V gene, CDR1 is SGHRS and CDR2 is YFSETQ. Trimming pared 3 bases from V and 0 bases from J, leaving 6 bases between. The CDR3 extends over 13 amino acids. CDR3 in amino acids: CASSYRLNTEAFF. For the CDR3, the DNA is TGCGCCAGCAGCTACAGGCTGAACACTGAAGCTTTCTTT.

The V and J genes are TRBV15 and TRBJ1-4, with 7 nucleotides matching TRBD1. Unmatched junction bases numbered 5, after V lost 1 base and J lost 3 bases. Germline V gene sequence: CDR1 LNHNV, CDR2 YYDKDF (reference sequence). The CDR3 covers 16 residues. CDR3 coding DNA: TGTGCCACCAGCAGAGCCCGGACAGGAGCTAATGAAAAACTGTTTTTT. Protein sequence: CATSRARTGANEKLFF. The whole variable domain, remainder taken from reference TRBV15 and TRBJ1-4, is DAMVIQNPRYQVTQFGKPVTLSCSQTLNHNVMYWYQQKSSQAPKLLFHYYDKDFNNEADTPDNFQSRRPNTSFCFLDIRSPGLGDTAMYLCATSRARTGANEKLFFGSGTQLSVL.